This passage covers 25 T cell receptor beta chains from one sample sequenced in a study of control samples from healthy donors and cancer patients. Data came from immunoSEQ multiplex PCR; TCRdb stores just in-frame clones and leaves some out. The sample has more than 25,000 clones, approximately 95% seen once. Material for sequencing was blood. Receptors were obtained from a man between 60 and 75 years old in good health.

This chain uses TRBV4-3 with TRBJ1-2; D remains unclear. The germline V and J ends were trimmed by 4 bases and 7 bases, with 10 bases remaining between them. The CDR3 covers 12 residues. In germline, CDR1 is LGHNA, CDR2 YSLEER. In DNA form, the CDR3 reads TGCGCCAGCAGCCTGGGTAAGGTTGGCTACACCTTC. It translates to CASSLGKVGYTF.

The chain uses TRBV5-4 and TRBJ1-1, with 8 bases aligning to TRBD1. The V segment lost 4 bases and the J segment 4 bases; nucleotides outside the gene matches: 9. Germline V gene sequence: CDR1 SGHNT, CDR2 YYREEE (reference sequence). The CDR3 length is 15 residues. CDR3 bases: TGTGCCAGCAGCCAGTGGGACAGGCGGCTCACTGAAGCTTTCTTT. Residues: CASSQWDRRLTEAFF.

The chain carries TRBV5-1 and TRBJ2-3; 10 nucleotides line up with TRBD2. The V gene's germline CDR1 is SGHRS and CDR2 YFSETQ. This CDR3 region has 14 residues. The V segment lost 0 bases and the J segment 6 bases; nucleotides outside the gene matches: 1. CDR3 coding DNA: TGCGCCAGCAGCTTGGGGACTAGCGGCGATACGCAGTATTTT. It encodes CASSLGTSGDTQYF.

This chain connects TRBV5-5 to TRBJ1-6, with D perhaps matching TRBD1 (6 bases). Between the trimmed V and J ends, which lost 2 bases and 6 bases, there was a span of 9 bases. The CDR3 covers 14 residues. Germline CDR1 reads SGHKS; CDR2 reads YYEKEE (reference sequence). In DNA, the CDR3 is TGTGCCAGCAGCTTCGGAGGGGGTAATTCACCCCTCCACTTT. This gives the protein CASSFGGGNSPLHF.

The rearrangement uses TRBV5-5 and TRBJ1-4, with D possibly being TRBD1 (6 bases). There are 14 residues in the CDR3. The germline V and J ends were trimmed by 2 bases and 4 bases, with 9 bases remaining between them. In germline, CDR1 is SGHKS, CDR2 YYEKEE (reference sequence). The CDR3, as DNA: TGTGCCAGCAGCTTACAGGGTCTTAATGAAAAACTGTTTTTT. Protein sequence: CASSLQGLNEKLFF.

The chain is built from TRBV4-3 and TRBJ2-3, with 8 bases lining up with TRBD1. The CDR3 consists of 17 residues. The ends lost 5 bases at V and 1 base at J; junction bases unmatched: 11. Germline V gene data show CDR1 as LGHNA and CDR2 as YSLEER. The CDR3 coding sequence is TGCGCCAGCAGCAGTCTCTCAGGGGGCTGGGGCACAGATACGCAGTATTTT. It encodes CASSSLSGGWGTDTQYF.

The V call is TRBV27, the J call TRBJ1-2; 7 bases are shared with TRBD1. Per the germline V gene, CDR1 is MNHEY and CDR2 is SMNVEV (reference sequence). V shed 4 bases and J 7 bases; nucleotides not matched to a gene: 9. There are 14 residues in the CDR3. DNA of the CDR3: TGTGCCAGCAGTTACATAACAGGGGAAGGTGGCTACACCTTC. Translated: CASSYITGEGGYTF.

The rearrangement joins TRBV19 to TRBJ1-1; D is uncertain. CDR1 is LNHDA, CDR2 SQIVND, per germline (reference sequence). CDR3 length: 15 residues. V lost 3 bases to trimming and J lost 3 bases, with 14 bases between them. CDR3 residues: CASSITLLRHTEAFF. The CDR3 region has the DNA TGTGCCAGTAGTATCACCCTTCTCCGGCACACTGAAGCTTTCTTT.

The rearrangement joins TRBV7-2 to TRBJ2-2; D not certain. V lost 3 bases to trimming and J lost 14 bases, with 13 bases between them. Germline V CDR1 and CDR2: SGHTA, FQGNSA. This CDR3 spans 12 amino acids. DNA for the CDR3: TGTGCCAGCAGCTTTGCCCGGCAGGCACTGTTTTTT. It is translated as CASSFARQALFF.

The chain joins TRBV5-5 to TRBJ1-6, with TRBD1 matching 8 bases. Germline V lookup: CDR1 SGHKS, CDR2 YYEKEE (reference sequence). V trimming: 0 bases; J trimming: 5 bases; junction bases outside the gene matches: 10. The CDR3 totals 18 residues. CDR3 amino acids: CASSLERTGGPNNSPLHF. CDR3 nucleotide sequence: TGTGCCAGCAGCTTGGAACGAACAGGGGGTCCCAATAATTCACCCCTCCACTTT.

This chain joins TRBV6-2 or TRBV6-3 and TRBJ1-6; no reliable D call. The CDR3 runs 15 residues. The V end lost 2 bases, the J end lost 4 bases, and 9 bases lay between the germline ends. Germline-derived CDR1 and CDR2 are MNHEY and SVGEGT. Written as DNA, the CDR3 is TGTGCCAGCAGTTACCCAACGAGATATAATTCACCCCTCCACTTT. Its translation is CASSYPTRYNSPLHF.

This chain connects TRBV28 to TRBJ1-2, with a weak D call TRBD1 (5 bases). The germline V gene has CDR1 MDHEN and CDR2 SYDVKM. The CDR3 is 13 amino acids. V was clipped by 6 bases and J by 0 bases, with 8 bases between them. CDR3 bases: TGTGCCAGCAGGAAGGGACCTAACTATGGCTACACCTTC. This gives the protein CASRKGPNYGYTF.

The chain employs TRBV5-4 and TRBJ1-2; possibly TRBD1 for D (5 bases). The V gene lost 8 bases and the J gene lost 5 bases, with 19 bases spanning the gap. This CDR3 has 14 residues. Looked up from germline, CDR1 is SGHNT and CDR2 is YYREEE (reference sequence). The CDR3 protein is CASTPNGGFYGYTF. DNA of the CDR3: TGTGCCAGTACTCCTAATGGGGGGTTTTATGGCTACACCTTC.

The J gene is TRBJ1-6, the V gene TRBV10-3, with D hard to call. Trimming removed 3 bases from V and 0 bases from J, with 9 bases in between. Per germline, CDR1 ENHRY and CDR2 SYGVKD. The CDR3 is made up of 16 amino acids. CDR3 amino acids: CAISEADSSYNSPLHF. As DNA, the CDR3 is TGTGCCATCAGTGAAGCTGATAGCTCCTATAATTCACCCCTCCACTTT.

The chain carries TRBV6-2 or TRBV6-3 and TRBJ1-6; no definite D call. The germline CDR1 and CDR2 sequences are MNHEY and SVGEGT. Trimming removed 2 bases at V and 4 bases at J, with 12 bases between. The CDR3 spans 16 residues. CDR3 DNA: TGTGCCAGCAGTTACCCCGGACGGCGATATAATTCACCCCTCCACTTT. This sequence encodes CASSYPGRRYNSPLHF.

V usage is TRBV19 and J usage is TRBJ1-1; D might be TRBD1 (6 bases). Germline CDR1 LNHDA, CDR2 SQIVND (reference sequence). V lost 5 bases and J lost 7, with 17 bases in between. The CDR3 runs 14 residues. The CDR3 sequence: CASSSPGERGEAFF. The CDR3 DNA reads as TGTGCCAGTAGTTCTCCAGGGGAAAGGGGTGAAGCTTTCTTT.

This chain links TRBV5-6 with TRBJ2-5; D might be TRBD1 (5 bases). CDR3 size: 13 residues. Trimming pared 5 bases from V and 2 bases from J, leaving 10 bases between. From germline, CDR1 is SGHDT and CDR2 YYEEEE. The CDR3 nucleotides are TGTGCCAGCAGTCTTAAGGGGCAAGAGACCCAGTACTTC. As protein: CASSLKGQETQYF.

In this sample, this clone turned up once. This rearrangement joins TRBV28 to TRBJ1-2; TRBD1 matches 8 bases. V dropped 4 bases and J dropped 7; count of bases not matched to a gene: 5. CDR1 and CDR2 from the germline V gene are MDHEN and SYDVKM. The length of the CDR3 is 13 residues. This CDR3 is CASSYSGGSGYTF. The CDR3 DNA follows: TGTGCCAGCAGTTACTCAGGGGGCTCTGGCTACACCTTC.

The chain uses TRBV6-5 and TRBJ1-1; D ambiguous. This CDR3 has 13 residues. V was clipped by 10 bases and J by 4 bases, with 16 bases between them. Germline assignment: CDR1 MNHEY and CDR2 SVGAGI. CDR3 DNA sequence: TGTGCCACTGAGAGGGAGGCGCGCACTGAAGCTTTCTTT. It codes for CATEREARTEAFF.

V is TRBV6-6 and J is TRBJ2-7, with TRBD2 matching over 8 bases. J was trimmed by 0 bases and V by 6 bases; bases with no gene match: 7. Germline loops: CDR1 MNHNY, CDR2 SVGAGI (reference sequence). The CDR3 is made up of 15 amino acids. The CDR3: CASSLRGGASYEQYF. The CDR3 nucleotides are TGTGCCAGCAGCCTCCGGGGGGGGGCCTCCTACGAGCAGTACTTC.

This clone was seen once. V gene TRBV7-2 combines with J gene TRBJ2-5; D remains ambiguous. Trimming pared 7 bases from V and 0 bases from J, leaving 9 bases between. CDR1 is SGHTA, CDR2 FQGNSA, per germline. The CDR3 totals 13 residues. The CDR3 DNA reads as TGTGCCAGCAATGTCTACAACCAAGAGACCCAGTACTTC. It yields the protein CASNVYNQETQYF.

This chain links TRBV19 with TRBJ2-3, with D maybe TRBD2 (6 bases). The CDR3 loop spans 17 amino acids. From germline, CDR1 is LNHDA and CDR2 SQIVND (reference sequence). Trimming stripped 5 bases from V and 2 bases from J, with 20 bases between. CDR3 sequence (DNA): TGTGCCAGTAGTTCTCCCTTGGGGCGGGGTTACACAGATACGCAGTATTTT. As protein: CASSSPLGRGYTDTQYF.

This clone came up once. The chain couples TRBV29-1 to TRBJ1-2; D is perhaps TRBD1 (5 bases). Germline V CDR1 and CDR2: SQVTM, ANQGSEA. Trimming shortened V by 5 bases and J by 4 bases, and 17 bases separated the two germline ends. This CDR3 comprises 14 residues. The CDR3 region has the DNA TGCAGCGTTACCCGGGACGGAGGACTCTATGGCTACACCTTC. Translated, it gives CSVTRDGGLYGYTF.

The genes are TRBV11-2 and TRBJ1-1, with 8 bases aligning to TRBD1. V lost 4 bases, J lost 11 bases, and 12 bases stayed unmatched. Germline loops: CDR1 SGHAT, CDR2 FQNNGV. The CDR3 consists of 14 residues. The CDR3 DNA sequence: TGTGCCAGCAGCTCCTCAATAGGGACAGGTTTCGCTTTCTTT. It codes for CASSSSIGTGFAFF.

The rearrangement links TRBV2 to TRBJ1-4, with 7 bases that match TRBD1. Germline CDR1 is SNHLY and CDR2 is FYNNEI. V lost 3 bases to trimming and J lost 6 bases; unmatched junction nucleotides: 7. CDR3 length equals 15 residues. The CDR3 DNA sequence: TGTGCCAGCAGTGAGCTGGGGACAGCTTATGAAAAACTGTTTTTT. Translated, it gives CASSELGTAYEKLFF.